The clone carrying this TCR beta chain turned up a few times. Its antigen is currently unknown. Generated by immunoSEQ multiplex PCR, the TCRdb table keeps only in-frame clones and is missing some. The data show 1,500 to 1,900 clones, with 83% seen just once and 20% to 25% held by the top ten. The sequenced cases were selected for having the highest brain T cell transcript signatures. Patients received at least one anti-epileptic drug before surgery. Between the trimmed V and J ends, which lost 7 bases and 1 base, there was a span of 7 bases. The length of the CDR3 is 12 residues. This record comes from a study of brain T cells in children with intractable seizures. Study-wide results and caveats: HCMV serostatus was not known, and viral specificity came from CDR3 similarity only. Among the top 50 brain clones were public and private clonotypes. Pre- and post-surgery blood differed in depth, so pre-surgery absences may be undersampling.

This specimen was resected brain tissue, taken at surgery. V usage is TRBV12-3 or TRBV12-4 and J usage is TRBJ1-1; no clear D. This clonotype was sampled from a boy between 10 and 17 years old with focal cortical dysplasia and intractable seizures. The CDR3 reads CASTWGNTEAFF. Here the CDR3 DNA reads TGTGCCAGCACGTGGGGGAACACTGAAGCTTTCTTT.